The sequence of this T cell receptor (beta chain) was determined in a study of T cell responses to AZD1222 COVID-19 vaccine (dated by TCRdb to about 2021). The study in broad terms: Because spike-specific TCR depth and breadth did not differ between the two schedules, AZD1222 recipients who got a second dose at roughly 4 weeks were pooled with those who got a second dose at roughly 12 weeks. A total of 230 or so trial participants underwent TCR sequencing, of whom 207 received two doses of AZD1222 and some 25 received two doses of the MenACWY control vaccine. Trial participants were enrolled by age into 18-55, 56-69 and 70-plus year subgroups, with roughly 160, 29 and 62 TCR-sequenced participants respectively.

The CDR3 regions of human TCRbeta chains were analyzed by immunosequencing. As for the original processing: Repertoire TCRs were checked for matches against a reference library of SARS-CoV-2-specific TCRs that had been generated using the MIRA antigen-specificity platform. Breadth was defined as the fraction of unique TCRs that were SARS-CoV-2-associated. Depth was defined as the fraction of total T cells that were SARS-CoV-2-associated. Using the MIRA data, every spike-specific TCR was mapped to the spike region that the TCR reacted to and assigned to either a CD4 or a CD8 class. Log10-transformed breadth and depth values were compared by one-way ANOVA with Sidak's multiple comparisons tests. TCRdb carries this immuneACCESS record with in-frame sequences only. Its versions omit some clonotypes, under half of them owing to an unresolved V gene in the studies checked, with the rest unexplained. V and J calls and clone size are given by that table; D and trimming were obtained from the DNA. Counted in this sample were 100,000 to 150,000 clones; less than 90% of them appeared once. Of the sample, roughly a quarter falls within the top ten clones.

Concerning this clone: The target of this receptor is not known. Per-base qualities were not stored, and no clone one base away is much larger.

V is pared back by 6 bases and J by 0 bases, with 8 bases lying between the germline termini. The cysteine opens and the phenylalanine closes a CDR3 of 13 amino acids. Of the read, only the CDR3 DNA is kept; its 39 bases are in frame from base 1. CDR1 is given as LNHDA and CDR2 as SQIVND, both from the germline V gene (reference sequence). Paper-wide results and their limitations: In the small 56-69-year group, the increase in depth fell short of significance, most likely because of low power. No day 14 peak-response samples were available, so repertoires were characterized only after the peak T cell response. Conclusions about previously exposed vaccinees were limited because only 6 or 7 AZD1222 recipients were SARS-CoV-2 seropositive at baseline. A significant rise in spike-specific TCR breadth and depth was observed after two AZD1222 doses relative to day 0 and relative to MenACWY recipients. CD4 TCRs associated with the vaccine covered the entire spike protein, and the dominant responses were in regions 160-218 and 743-854. Participants were mostly white British and included more females than males, and it was suggested by the authors that clonal diversity may have been underestimated. Reportedly, almost half of the unique spike-specific TCRs recognized epitopes lying outside the regions that are mutated in the B.1.351 and B.1.1.7 variants.

What this sample's time point label stands for: baseline before first vaccination. The vaccinee samples were drawn from two UK trials, COV001 and COV002, one of which was a single-blind randomized controlled phase 2/3 trial testing AZD1222 (ChAdOx1 nCoV-19) in healthy adults. For TCRbeta chain sequencing, PBMC samples from trial participants were taken at day 0 and at day 28 after the second dose. The specimen comprised peripheral blood, sampled on day 0 of AZD1222 vaccination. This TCR derives from an adult in good health. This receptor chain uses TRBV19 and TRBJ2-5; the D gene cannot be named for sure. The DNA sequence follows: TGTGCCAGTAGCGACTTCTACCAAGAGACCCAGTACTTC. Translated, this is CASSDFYQETQYF.